This T cell receptor (beta chain) was found in a study of radiation and T cells in renal cell carcinoma. The CDR3 loop spans 14 amino acids. V was pared by 5 bases and J by 7 bases, with 17 bases between. Germline values: CDR1 SEHNR, CDR2 FQNEAQ (reference sequence). Only in-frame clones appear in the TCRdb table, and some are missing; sequencing was by immunoSEQ multiplex PCR. The sample contains about 10,000 clones, about three fifths of which appear only once. The study, taken as a whole, reports: Dominant CDR3 motifs occupied more repertoire in irradiated than control tumors. Irradiated tumors had higher TCR clonality than control tumors.

This clone was found a few times. Its target is not known. Treatment here: treatment-naive control, cytoreductive nephrectomy. Control tumor donors were a few females and ten to twelve males, median age around 54 years. The chain employs TRBV7-9 and TRBJ1-1, with D possibly matching TRBD1 (6 bases). The sequence was collected from a man aged 35-49 years with renal cell carcinoma. The input for sequencing was tumor tissue, taken from a patient whose treatment was nephrectomy without radiotherapy. CDR3 protein: CASSRRGGANEAFF. The CDR3 nucleotides are TGTGCCAGCAGCCGCAGGGGAGGGGCGAATGAAGCTTTCTTT.